This paragraph covers one TCR gamma chain sequence. What this receptor recognizes is not known. The sample holds no much larger clone one base away, and base qualities are not on file. This entry belongs to a study of gamma delta lymphoproliferative disorders and STAT genes (dated by TCRdb to the late 2010s). Background on the whole study: The LymphoTrack Dx TCRG Assay was used to prepare gamma-chain libraries from at least 50 ng of genomic DNA. Because no corresponding Invivoscribe delta assay was available, delta-chain libraries were prepared according to the standard operating procedure of the EuroClonality-NGS working group. Within a larger immunophenotypic and STAT-mutation study, TCR gamma and delta CDR3 repertoires were profiled by deep sequencing in Tgammadelta lymphoproliferative disease patients and healthy controls. To confirm the results, all delta-chain samples and a couple of gamma-chain samples were sequenced a second time.

What the authors observed across the whole study: According to the authors, NGS specificity may be reduced at low frequencies, so whether leukemic clones are public or private needs confirmation. Control T cells were likely spread across varied maturation stages, whereas leukemic cells were skewed toward terminal effectors, which potentially limits comparisons between patients and controls. Nearly all major gamma and delta clonotypes of patients were found to be public, being shared with at least one healthy donor, and only a couple of gamma clonotypes were found to be private to disease. When whole repertoires were clustered, patient gamma repertoires were grouped separately from healthy controls, whereas no separation between groups was observed for delta repertoires.

For both patients and controls, peripheral blood mononuclear cells were isolated, and the genomic DNA from these cells was used for TCR sequencing. Controls were 23 healthy adult blood donors, with a median age of around 64 years and some 12 males and some 11 females, matched to patients for age and sex. In both library methods, multiplex PCR was carried out with primers targeting conserved V and J regions of the TCR genes. After purification and pooling, the amplicons were sequenced on an Illumina MiSeq platform. As for how the authors treated the data: MiXCR performed V(D)J alignment, clonotype assembly and translation, and VDJtools was used for functionality assessment and CDR3 repertoire analyses. The IMGT definition of CDR3 was applied, and only productive sequences using functional genes were analyzed, with ORF genes and pseudogenes left out. A custom Python script was used to search all patients and controls for identical amino acid CDR3s of major clonotypes (frequency >=5%). Clonotype frequencies in patients versus controls were compared with a one-sided non-parametric Wilcoxon test. With CATT, TCRdb called clones again from the public reads; duplicate DNA rows were later joined. For this entry, the V and J calls and clone size follow TCRdb and not the study's own pipeline. The sample table records approximately 2,600 gamma-chain clones; 10% of these occur just once. Approximately 10% of the sample is held by the ten biggest clonotypes.

Via the germline V gene, CDR1 is EGSTGY and CDR2 YDSYTSSV. From cysteine to phenylalanine, the CDR3 is 13 amino acids long. This entry keeps only the CDR3 DNA: 39 bases, framed from base 1. Sequencing was performed on blood. A V gene of TRGV4 was called, but no J gene was assigned. The receptor was isolated from a human donor in good health. The DNA reads TGTGCCACCTGGGATGGGGGGGGGTATAAGTTTCTCTTT. Translated, this is CATWDGGGYKFLF.